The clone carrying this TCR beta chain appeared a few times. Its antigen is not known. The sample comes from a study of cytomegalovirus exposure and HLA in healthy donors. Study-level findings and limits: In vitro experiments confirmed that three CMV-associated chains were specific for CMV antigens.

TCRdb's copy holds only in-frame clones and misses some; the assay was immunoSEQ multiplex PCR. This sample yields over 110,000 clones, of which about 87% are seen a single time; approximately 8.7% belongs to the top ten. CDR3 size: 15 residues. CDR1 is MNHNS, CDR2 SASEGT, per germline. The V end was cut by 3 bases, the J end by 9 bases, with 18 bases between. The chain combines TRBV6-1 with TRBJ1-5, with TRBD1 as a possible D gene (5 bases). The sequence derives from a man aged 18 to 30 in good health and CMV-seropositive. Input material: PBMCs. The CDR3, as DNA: TGTGCCAGCAGTGATCAGTTGGGCATGGGGGGGCCCCAGCATTTT. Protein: CASSDQLGMGGPQHF.